The source of this T cell receptor (beta chain) is a study of blood T cell repertoires in COVID-19. Some clones are missing from TCRdb's copy, which holds only in-frame ones; the method was immunoSEQ multiplex PCR. The sample lists 250,000 or so clones; over 65% were seen once. The CDR3 consists of 17 residues. Germline V gene sequence: CDR1 SGHRS, CDR2 YFSETQ. V lost 3 bases to trimming and J lost 0 bases, with 15 bases between them. The chain links TRBV5-1 to TRBJ2-2; no definite D call. The source of this sequence is a woman of 80 years or more with acute or convalescent COVID-19. The material sequenced was peripheral blood. Here the CDR3 DNA reads TGCGCCAGCAGCTGGAACTGGGCCAGTTCGAACACCGGGGAGCTGTTTTTT. Its protein is CASSWNWASSNTGELFF.